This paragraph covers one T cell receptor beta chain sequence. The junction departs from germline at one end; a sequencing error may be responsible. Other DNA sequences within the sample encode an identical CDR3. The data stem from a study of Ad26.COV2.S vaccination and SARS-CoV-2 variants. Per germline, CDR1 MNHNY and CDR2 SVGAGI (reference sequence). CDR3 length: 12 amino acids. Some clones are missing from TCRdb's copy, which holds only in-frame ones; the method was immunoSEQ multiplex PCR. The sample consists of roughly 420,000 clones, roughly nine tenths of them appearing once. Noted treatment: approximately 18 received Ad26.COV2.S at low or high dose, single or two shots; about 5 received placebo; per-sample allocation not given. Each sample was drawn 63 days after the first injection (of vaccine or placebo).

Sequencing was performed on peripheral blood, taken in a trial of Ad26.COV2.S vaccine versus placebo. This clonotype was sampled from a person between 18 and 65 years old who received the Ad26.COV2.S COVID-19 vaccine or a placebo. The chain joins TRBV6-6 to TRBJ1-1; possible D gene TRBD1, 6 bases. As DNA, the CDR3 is TGTGCCAGCAGTTCAGGGGAACTGGGAGCTTTTTTT. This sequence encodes CASSSGELGAFF.